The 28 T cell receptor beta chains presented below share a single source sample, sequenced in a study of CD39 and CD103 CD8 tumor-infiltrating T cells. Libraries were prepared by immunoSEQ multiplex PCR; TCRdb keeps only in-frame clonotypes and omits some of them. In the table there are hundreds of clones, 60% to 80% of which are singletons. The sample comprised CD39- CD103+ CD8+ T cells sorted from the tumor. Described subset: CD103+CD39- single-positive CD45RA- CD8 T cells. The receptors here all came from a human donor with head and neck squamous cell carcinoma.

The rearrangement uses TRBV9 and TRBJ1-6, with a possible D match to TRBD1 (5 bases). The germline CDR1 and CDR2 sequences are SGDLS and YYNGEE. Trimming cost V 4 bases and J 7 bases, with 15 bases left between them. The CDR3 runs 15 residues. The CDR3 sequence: CASSRGTGENSPLHF. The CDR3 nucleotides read TGTGCCAGCAGCCGTGGGACGGGGGAAAATTCACCCCTCCACTTT.

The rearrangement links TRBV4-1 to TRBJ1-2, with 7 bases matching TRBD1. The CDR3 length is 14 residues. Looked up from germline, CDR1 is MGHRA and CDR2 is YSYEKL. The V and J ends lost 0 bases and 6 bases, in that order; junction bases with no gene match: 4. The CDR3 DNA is TGCGCCAGCAGCCAAGAGACAGGGAGCGATGGCTACACCTTC. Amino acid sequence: CASSQETGSDGYTF.

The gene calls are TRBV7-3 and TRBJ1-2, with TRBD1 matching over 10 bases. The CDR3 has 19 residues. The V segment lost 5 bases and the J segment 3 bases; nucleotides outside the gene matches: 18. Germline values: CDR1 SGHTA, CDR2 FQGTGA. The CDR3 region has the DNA TGTGCCAGCAGCCCAGGGACAGGGGAAAATATGGCCCTGGACTATGGCTACACCTTC. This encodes CASSPGTGENMALDYGYTF.

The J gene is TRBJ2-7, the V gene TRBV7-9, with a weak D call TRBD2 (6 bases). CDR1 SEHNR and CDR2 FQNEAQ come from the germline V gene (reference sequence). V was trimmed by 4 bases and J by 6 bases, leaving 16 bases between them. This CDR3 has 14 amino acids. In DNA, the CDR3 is TGTGCCAGCAGCTCCGCGGGACCCCTGCTCGAGCAGTACTTC. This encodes CASSSAGPLLEQYF.

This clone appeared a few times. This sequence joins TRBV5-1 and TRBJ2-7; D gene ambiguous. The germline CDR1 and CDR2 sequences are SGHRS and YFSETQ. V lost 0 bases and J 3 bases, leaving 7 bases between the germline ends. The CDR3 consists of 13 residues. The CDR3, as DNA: TGCGCCAGCAGCTTGGTGGGCAGCTACGAGCAGTACTTC. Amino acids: CASSLVGSYEQYF.

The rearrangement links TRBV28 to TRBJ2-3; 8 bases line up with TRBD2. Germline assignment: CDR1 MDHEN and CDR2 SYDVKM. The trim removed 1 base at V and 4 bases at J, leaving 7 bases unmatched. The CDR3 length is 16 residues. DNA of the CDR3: TGTGCCAGCAGTTTATCTATCGGGGGGGCGGCAGATACGCAGTATTTT. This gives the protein CASSLSIGGAADTQYF.

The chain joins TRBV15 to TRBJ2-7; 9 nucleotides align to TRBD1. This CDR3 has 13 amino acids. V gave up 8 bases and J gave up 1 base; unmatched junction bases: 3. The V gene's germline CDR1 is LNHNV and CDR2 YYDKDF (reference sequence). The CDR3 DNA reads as TGTGCCACCGGGACAGGGACTTCCTACGAGCAGTACTTC. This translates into CATGTGTSYEQYF. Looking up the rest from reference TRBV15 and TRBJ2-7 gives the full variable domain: DAMVIQNPRYQVTQFGKPVTLSCSQTLNHNVMYWYQQKSSQAPKLLFHYYDKDFNNEADTPDNFQSRRPNTSFCFLDIRSPGLGDTAMYLCATGTGTSYEQYFGPGTRLTVT.

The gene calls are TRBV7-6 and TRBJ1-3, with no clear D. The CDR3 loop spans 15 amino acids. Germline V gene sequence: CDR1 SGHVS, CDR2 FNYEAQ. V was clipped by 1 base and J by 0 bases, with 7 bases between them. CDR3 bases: TGTGCCAGCAGCTTAGGTAGCAGCTCTGGAAACACCATATATTTT. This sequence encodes CASSLGSSSGNTIYF.

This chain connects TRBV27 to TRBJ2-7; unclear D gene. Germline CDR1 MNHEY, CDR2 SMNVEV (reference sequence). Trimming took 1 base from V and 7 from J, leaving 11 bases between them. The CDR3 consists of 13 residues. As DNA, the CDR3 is TGTGCCAGCAGTTTATTCCTGCCTGGGGAGCAGTACTTC. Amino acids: CASSLFLPGEQYF.

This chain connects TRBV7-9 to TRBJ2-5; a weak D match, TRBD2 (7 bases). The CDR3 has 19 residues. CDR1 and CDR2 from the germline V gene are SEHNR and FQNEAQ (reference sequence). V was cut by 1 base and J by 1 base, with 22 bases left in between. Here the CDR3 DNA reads TGTGCCAGCAGCTTAGGAGTCGTAGGAGGGGGGACTATCCAAGAGACCCAGTACTTC. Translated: CASSLGVVGGGTIQETQYF.

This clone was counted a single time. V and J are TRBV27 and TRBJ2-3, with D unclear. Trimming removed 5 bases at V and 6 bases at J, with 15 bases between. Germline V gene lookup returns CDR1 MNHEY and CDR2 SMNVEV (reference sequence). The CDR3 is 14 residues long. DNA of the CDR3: TGTGCCAGCAGTCCCTTCCCCCCTCGGGATACGCAGTATTTT. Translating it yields CASSPFPPRDTQYF.

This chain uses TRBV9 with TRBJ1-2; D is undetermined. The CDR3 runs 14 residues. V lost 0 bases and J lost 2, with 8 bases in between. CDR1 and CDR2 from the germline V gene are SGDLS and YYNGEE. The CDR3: CASSVATGNYGYTF. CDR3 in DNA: TGTGCCAGCAGCGTAGCTACGGGGAACTATGGCTACACCTTC.

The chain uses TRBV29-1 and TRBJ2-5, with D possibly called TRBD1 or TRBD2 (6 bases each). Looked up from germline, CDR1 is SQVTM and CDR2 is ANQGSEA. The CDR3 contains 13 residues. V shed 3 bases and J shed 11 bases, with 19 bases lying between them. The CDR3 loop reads CSVDGQGFREQYF. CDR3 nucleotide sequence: TGCAGCGTTGATGGCCAGGGGTTTCGGGAGCAGTACTTC.

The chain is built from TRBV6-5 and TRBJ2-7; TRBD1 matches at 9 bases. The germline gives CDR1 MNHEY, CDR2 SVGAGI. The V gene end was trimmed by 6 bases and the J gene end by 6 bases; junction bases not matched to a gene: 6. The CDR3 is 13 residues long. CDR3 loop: CASSPGTGLEQYF. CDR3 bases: TGTGCCAGCAGCCCCGGGACAGGGCTCGAGCAGTACTTC.

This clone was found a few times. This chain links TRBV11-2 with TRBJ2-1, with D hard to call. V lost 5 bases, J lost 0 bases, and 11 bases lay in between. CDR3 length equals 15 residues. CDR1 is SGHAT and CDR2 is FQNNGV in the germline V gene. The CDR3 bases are TGTGCCAGCAGCCCGGGCCCCGGCTCCTACAATGAGCAGTTCTTC. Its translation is CASSPGPGSYNEQFF.

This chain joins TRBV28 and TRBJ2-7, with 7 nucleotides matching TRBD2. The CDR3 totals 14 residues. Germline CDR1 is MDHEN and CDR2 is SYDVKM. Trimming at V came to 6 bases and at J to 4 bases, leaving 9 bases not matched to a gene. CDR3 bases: TGTGCCAGCAGCCCCGAGGGAGGGTCATACGAGCAGTACTTC. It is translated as CASSPEGGSYEQYF. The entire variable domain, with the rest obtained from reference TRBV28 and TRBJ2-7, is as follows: DVKVTQSSRYLVKRTGEKVFLECVQDMDHENMFWYRQDPGLGLRLIYFSYDVKMKEKGDIPEGYSVSREKKERFSLILESASTNQTSMYLCASSPEGGSYEQYFGPGTRLTVT.

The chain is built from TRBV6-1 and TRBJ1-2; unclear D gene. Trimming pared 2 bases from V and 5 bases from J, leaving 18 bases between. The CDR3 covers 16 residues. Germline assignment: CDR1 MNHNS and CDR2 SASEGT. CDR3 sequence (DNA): TGTGCCAGCAGTGAAAGGAGGACTGCGTTTAGTTATGGCTACACCTTC. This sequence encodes CASSERRTAFSYGYTF.

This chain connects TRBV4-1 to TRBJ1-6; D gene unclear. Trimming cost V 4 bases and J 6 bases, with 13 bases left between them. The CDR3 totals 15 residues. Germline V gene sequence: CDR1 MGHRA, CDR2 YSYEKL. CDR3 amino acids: CASSLPTGRNSPLHF. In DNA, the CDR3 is TGCGCCAGCAGCCTTCCAACCGGTCGTAATTCACCCCTCCACTTT.

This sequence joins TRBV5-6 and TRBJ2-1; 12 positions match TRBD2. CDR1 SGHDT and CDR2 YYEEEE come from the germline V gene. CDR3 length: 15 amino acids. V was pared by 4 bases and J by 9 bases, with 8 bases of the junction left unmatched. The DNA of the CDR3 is TGTGCCAGCAGCCCTAGCGGGGGGGGACCAGCTGAGCAGTTCTTC. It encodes CASSPSGGGPAEQFF.

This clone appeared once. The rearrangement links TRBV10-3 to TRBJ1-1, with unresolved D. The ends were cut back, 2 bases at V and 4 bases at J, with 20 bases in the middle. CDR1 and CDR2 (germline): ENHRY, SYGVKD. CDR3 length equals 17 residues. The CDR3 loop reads CAISEPTLTRSGTEAFF. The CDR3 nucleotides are TGTGCCATCAGTGAGCCGACTTTGACAAGGTCGGGCACTGAAGCTTTCTTT.

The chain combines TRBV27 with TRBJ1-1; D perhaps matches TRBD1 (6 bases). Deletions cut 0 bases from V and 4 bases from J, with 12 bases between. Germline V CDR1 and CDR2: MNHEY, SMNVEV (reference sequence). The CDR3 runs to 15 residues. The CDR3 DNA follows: TGTGCCAGCAGTTTATCTGGGGGCGCGAGCACTGAAGCTTTCTTT. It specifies CASSLSGGASTEAFF.

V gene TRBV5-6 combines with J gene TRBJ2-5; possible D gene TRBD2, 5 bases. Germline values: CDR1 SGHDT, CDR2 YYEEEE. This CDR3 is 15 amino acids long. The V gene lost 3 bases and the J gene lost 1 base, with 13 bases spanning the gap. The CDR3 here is CASSWTGSGQETQYF. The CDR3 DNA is TGTGCCAGCAGCTGGACTGGGTCGGGCCAAGAGACCCAGTACTTC.

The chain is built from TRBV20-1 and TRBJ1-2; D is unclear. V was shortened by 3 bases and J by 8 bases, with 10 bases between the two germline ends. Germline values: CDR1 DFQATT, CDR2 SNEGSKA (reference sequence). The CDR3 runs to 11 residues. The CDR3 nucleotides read TGCAGTGCTAGGACGGACCGGGGCTACACCTTC. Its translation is CSARTDRGYTF.

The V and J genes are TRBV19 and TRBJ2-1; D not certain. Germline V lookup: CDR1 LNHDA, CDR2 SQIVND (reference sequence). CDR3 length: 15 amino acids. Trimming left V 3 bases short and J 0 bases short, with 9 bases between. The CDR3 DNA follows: TGTGCCAGTAGTATGGAACTTAGCTCCTACAATGAGCAGTTCTTC. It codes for CASSMELSSYNEQFF.

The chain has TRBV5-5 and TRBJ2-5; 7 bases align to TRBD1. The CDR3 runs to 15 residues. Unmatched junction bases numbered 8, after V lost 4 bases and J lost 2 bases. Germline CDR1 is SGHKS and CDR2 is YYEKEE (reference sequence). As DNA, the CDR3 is TGTGCCAGCAGCCAACCGGGACAGCCTCAAGAGACCCAGTACTTC. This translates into CASSQPGQPQETQYF.

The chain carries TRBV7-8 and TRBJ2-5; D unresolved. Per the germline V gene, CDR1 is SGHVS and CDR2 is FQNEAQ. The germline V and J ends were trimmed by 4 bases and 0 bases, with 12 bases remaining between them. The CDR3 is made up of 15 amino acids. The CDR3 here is CASSSLNEYQETQYF. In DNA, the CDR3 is TGTGCCAGCAGCTCGTTAAACGAGTACCAAGAGACCCAGTACTTC.

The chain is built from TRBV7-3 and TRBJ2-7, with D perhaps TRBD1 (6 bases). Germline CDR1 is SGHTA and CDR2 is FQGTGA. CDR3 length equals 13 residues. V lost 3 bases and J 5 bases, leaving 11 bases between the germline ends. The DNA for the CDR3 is TGTGCCAGCAGCTTCACAGGGTCCCACGAGCAGTACTTC. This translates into CASSFTGSHEQYF.

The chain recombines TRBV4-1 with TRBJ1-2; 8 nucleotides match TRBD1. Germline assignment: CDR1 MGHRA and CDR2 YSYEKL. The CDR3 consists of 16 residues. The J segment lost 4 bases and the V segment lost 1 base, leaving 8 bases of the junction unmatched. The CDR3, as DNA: TGCGCCAGCAGCCAAGCCCCCAGGGGGCTACCCTATGGCTACACCTTC. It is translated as CASSQAPRGLPYGYTF.